This record concerns one T cell receptor beta chain sequence. V was cut by 5 bases and J by 3 bases, with 17 bases left in between. From germline, CDR1 is SGHVS and CDR2 FQNEAQ. This CDR3 contains 15 residues. These data belong to a study of T cells in Graves' hyperthyroidism and ophthalmopathy. There were TCR beta CDR3 regions amplified from RNA transcripts. The study used the HTBI primer set for a first-round RT-PCR of the TCR CDR3. TCRdb re-called the multiplex PCR reads through MiXCR, storing one row per CDR3 protein. Of 550,000 to 800,000 distinct CDR3 sequences in the sample, 16% were seen once. The source of this sequence is a man younger than 35 with Graves' hyperthyroidism. The chain recombines TRBV7-8 with TRBJ2-7, with no clear D. Material: blood. The CDR3 DNA follows: TGTGCCAGCAGCCTGGGCCCCCCCCCAGACTACGAGCAGTACTTC. Residues: CASSLGPPPDYEQYF.